Here is one T cell receptor (beta chain) with its context. The sample is drawn from a study of blood T cell repertoires in COVID-19. In the source study's methods: Quantification of nucleated cells was approximated via reference gene primer amplification. This table comes from immunoSEQ multiplex PCR, and its TCRdb copy is limited to in-frame clones, with some not included. V and J calls and clone size are copied from that table; D and trimming were computed from the DNA. Of more than 300,000 clones listed, approximately 90% are singletons. Germline V gene lookup returns CDR1 LNHNV and CDR2 YYDKDF (reference sequence). The CDR3 covers 14 residues. The V gene lost 0 bases and the J gene lost 2 bases, with 7 bases spanning the gap. The cohort comprised adults aged about 18 to 90 years residing in around 25 US areas. The study assigned cohorts using participant-reported clinical history. Recovery meant two consecutive negative NP/OP PCR tests, professional clearance, or resolved symptoms.

Sequenced: PBMCs or T cells enriched from blood (not recorded which). The chain links TRBV15 to TRBJ1-2; D is unresolved. This receptor was taken from a woman aged 18-29 years who had recovered from COVID-19. The CDR3 nucleotides read TGTGCCACCAGCAGAGACAAGCCCAACTATGGCTACACCTTC. Protein sequence: CATSRDKPNYGYTF.